This TCR beta chain was sequenced in a study of identical twins. The CDR3 runs 14 residues. From germline, CDR1 is MNHEY and CDR2 SVGAGI. The V and J ends lost 0 bases and 0 bases respectively, with 6 bases between them. Through template switching, a universal primer site was introduced, and the cDNA contained unique molecular identifiers. Via MiXCR, TCRdb re-called the 5' RACE reads, giving one row per CDR3 protein. The table lists about 240,000 distinct CDR3 sequences, over 9.5% of them singletons. These data also featured in a second study, about yellow fever vaccine responses in identical twins.

The receptor's source is a woman aged 18-30 years in good health. The gene calls are TRBV6-5 and TRBJ2-7; unclear D gene. The specimen was memory (CD45RO+) T cells sorted from blood. CDR3 in amino acids: CASSYSYSSYEQYF. As DNA, the CDR3 is TGTGCCAGCAGTTACTCGTATAGCTCCTACGAGCAGTACTTC.